This T cell receptor (beta chain) was recorded in a study of blood T cell repertoires in COVID-19. For the study at large: Nucleic acid was either cDNA or gDNA, and it came from T cells, B-cell-depleted T cells, or PBMCs.

This CDR3 is 18 amino acids long. Germline V CDR1 and CDR2: MNHNY, SVGAGI (reference sequence). Trimming took 5 bases from V and 0 from J, leaving 20 bases between them. The data were produced by immunoSEQ multiplex PCR, yet TCRdb's version contains in-frame clones alone and is incomplete. The data contain roughly 440,000 clones, about nine tenths of them singletons. The chain uses TRBV6-6 and TRBJ2-1; D is possibly TRBD2 (5 bases). This clonotype originated in a woman aged 45-65 years with COVID-19, enrolled during active disease. What was sequenced was peripheral blood. Written as DNA, the CDR3 is TGTGCCAGCAGTCCGCGGAGGTCCGGGGTTAGCTCCTACAATGAGCAGTTCTTC. Its protein product is CASSPRRSGVSSYNEQFF.